These 9 T cell receptor beta chains originate from one sample sequenced in a study of blood T cell repertoires in COVID-19. TCRdb keeps only in-frame clones here, not all; method: immunoSEQ multiplex PCR. There are approximately 230,000 clones in the sample; roughly four fifths occur only once, and about 15% lies in the top ten. Sequencing was carried out using PBMCs or T cells enriched from blood (not recorded which). The source is a man aged 35-49 years who had recovered from COVID-19.

This rearrangement joins TRBV3-1 (or the pseudogene TRBV3-2) to TRBJ2-4; D might be TRBD2 (6 bases). The CDR3 is made up of 15 amino acids. Germline V CDR1 and CDR2: LGHDT, YNNKEL (reference sequence). The germline V and J ends were trimmed by 4 bases and 5 bases, with 15 bases remaining between them. CDR3 loop: CASSPWRGAQNIQYF. CDR3 bases: TGTGCCAGCAGCCCCTGGCGGGGAGCGCAAAACATTCAGTACTTC.

This chain links TRBV10-3 with TRBJ2-1, with 8 bases fitting TRBD2. The J segment lost 7 bases and the V segment lost 6 bases, leaving 14 bases of the junction unmatched. Per germline, CDR1 ENHRY and CDR2 SYGVKD. This CDR3 is 16 amino acids long. CDR3 nucleotide sequence: TGTGCCATCAGAATTCGGGGACTAGGGTTAGGGAATGAGCAGTTCTTC. Translated: CAIRIRGLGLGNEQFF.

The chain joins TRBV19 to TRBJ1-3; perhaps TRBD1 as D (6 bases). The CDR3 runs 15 residues. In germline, CDR1 is LNHDA, CDR2 SQIVND (reference sequence). V shed 3 bases and J shed 4 bases, with 13 bases lying between them. The CDR3 DNA is TGTGCCAGTAGTATGCGGGGGGCTCCAGGAAACACCATATATTTT. Translation gives CASSMRGAPGNTIYF.

The chain uses TRBV15 and TRBJ1-1, with a possible D match to TRBD1 (6 bases). V lost 5 bases and J 4 bases, leaving 14 bases between the germline ends. This CDR3 has 14 amino acids. The germline V gene encodes CDR1 LNHNV and CDR2 YYDKDF (reference sequence). The CDR3 nucleotides read TGTGCCACCAGCGCACCACAGGGAGCCACTGAAGCTTTCTTT. As protein: CATSAPQGATEAFF.

The chain couples TRBV13 to TRBJ2-5; 13 bases agree with TRBD2. CDR1 is PRHDT and CDR2 is FYEKMQ in the germline V gene (reference sequence). The CDR3 consists of 16 residues. V was clipped by 3 bases and J by 2 bases; unmatched bases: 3. CDR3 region: CASSFPGLAGQETQYF. DNA for the CDR3: TGTGCCAGCAGCTTTCCGGGACTAGCGGGGCAAGAGACCCAGTACTTC.

This chain links TRBV7-3 with TRBJ2-2; maybe TRBD2 (7 bases). Per the germline V gene, CDR1 is SGHTA and CDR2 is FQGTGA. This CDR3 comprises 16 residues. V was clipped by 5 bases and J by 4 bases, with 17 bases between them. The CDR3 protein is CASSDYGGPFTGELFF. For the CDR3, the DNA is TGTGCCAGCAGCGATTACGGGGGGCCCTTCACCGGGGAGCTGTTTTTT. Drawing the rest from reference TRBV7-3 and TRBJ2-2, the complete variable domain is GAGVSQTPSNKVTEKGKYVELRCDPISGHTALYWYRQSLGQGPEFLIYFQGTGAADDSGLPNDRFFAVRPEGSVSTLKIQRTERGDSAVYLCASSDYGGPFTGELFFGEGSRLTVL.

The chain couples TRBV27 to TRBJ2-3, with 7 bases that match TRBD1. Germline values: CDR1 MNHEY, CDR2 SMNVEV (reference sequence). CDR3 length equals 15 residues. J gave up 2 bases and V 6 bases, and 8 bases lay outside the gene matches. The CDR3 DNA follows: TGTGCCAGCAGAGGGACAGTTACTTCCACAGATACGCAGTATTTT. Translation: CASRGTVTSTDTQYF.

This rearrangement joins TRBV28 to TRBJ1-6, with D maybe TRBD1 (5 bases). Germline-derived CDR1 and CDR2 are MDHEN and SYDVKM. The V end was cut by 1 base, the J end by 6 bases, with 13 bases between. This CDR3 has 16 residues. The CDR3 region is CASSLLYGQGNSPLHF. CDR3 DNA: TGTGCCAGCAGTTTATTATACGGGCAGGGTAATTCACCCCTCCACTTT.

This chain joins TRBV11-2 and TRBJ2-1, with 11 bases lining up with TRBD2. Trimming took 6 bases from V and 9 from J; bases not matched to a gene: 4. Germline CDR1 is SGHAT and CDR2 is FQNNGV. CDR3 length equals 13 residues. Written as DNA, the CDR3 is TGTGCCAGCAGATTTAGCGGGGGGGCTGAGCAGTTCTTC. Amino acids: CASRFSGGAEQFF.